These T cell receptor beta chains were read from a single sample in a study of blood T cell repertoires in COVID-19. Data came from immunoSEQ multiplex PCR; TCRdb stores just in-frame clones and leaves some out. This table has about 150,000 clones, more than 75% appearing once. The sequenced material came from peripheral blood. The receptors were gathered from a man aged 55 to 70 who had recovered from COVID-19. The CDR3 runs from the conserved cysteine through the conserved F or W. Fields, in order: V gene, clone size, D gene, J gene, CDR3 DNA, CDR3 protein. The D gene is left open where the match is weak. A clone size is listed for some rows: how often the clone was seen (once, few, many), or a class if it is expanded.

v_gene: TRBV7-2
abundance: -
d_gene: TRBD2
j_gene: TRBJ2-1
CDR3nt: TGTGCCAGCAGCTTCCTAGCGGGAGGGGGTAGGTCAAATGAGCAGTTCTTC
CDR3aa: CASSFLAGGGRSNEQFF

v_gene: TRBV12-5
abundance: -
d_gene: -
j_gene: TRBJ2-1
CDR3nt: TGTGCTAGTGGCCCTGCTCTCGGGGGTGGCCCCAATGAGCAGTTCTTC
CDR3aa: CASGPALGGGPNEQFF

v_gene: TRBV19
abundance: -
d_gene: -
j_gene: TRBJ2-5
CDR3nt: TGTGCCAGTAGTAACGAGGGGGAACTCGCCCAAGAGACCCAGTACTTC
CDR3aa: CASSNEGELAQETQYF

v_gene: TRBV30
abundance: -
d_gene: -
j_gene: TRBJ1-4
CDR3nt: TGTGCCTGGACTTACTCGGCTAATGAAAAACTGTTTTTT
CDR3aa: CAWTYSANEKLFF

v_gene: TRBV3-1/TRBV3-2
abundance: -
d_gene: TRBD1
j_gene: TRBJ1-2
CDR3nt: TGTGCCAGCAGCCAAACCCCGGAAGGGGGCCTAGCTAACTATGGCTACACCTTC
CDR3aa: CASSQTPEGGLANYGYTF

v_gene: TRBV24-1
abundance: once
d_gene: -
j_gene: TRBJ2-4
CDR3nt: TGTGCCACCAGTGCGGGACATTGGGCAAACATTCAGTACTTC
CDR3aa: CATSAGHWANIQYF

v_gene: TRBV19
abundance: -
d_gene: -
j_gene: TRBJ2-5
CDR3nt: TGTGCCAGTAGCAAGGGGGGGAAAGAGACCCAGTACTTC
CDR3aa: CASSKGGKETQYF

v_gene: TRBV12-3/TRBV12-4
abundance: -
d_gene: -
j_gene: TRBJ2-7
CDR3nt: TGTGCCAGCAGGAAGACAGCCTACTACGAGCAGTACTTC
CDR3aa: CASRKTAYYEQYF

v_gene: TRBV7-2
abundance: -
d_gene: TRBD2
j_gene: TRBJ2-1
CDR3nt: TGTGCCAGCAGCTCTCCGGGACTAGCGGGAGGTTACAATGAGCAGTTCTTC
CDR3aa: CASSSPGLAGGYNEQFF

v_gene: TRBV28
abundance: -
d_gene: TRBD1
j_gene: TRBJ1-6
CDR3nt: TGTGCCAGCAGTTTCCTGGGACAGGATAGATCACCCCTCCACTTT
CDR3aa: CASSFLGQDRSPLHF

v_gene: TRBV9
abundance: -
d_gene: -
j_gene: TRBJ1-6
CDR3nt: TGTGCCAGCAGCCTCGGGGAGAAGGTCGGCAATTCACCCCTCCACTTT
CDR3aa: CASSLGEKVGNSPLHF

v_gene: TRBV9
abundance: -
d_gene: -
j_gene: TRBJ1-6
CDR3nt: TGTGCCAGCAGCCCCCAGGCAGGGTTGGGTAATTCACCCCTCCACTTT
CDR3aa: CASSPQAGLGNSPLHF

v_gene: TRBV7-9
abundance: -
d_gene: TRBD1
j_gene: TRBJ2-3
CDR3nt: TGTGCCAGCAGCCCAGCTAGGGACAGTGTCACAGATACGCAGTATTTT
CDR3aa: CASSPARDSVTDTQYF

v_gene: TRBV7-9
abundance: -
d_gene: -
j_gene: TRBJ1-2
CDR3nt: TGTGCCAGCAGCTTGGACGGAGGGGCTAACTATGGCTACACCTTC
CDR3aa: CASSLDGGANYGYTF

v_gene: TRBV15
abundance: -
d_gene: -
j_gene: TRBJ1-1
CDR3nt: TGTGCCACCAGCTCCTGGGAGGGAATCTTTGAAGCTTTCTTT
CDR3aa: CATSSWEGIFEAFF

v_gene: TRBV11-2
abundance: -
d_gene: -
j_gene: TRBJ2-7
CDR3nt: TGTGCCAGCAGCTTAGATCGGGCTAGCAGTTCCTACGAGCAGTACTTC
CDR3aa: CASSLDRASSSYEQYF

v_gene: TRBV27
abundance: -
d_gene: -
j_gene: TRBJ1-2
CDR3nt: TGTGCCAGCAGTTTTCGGCTTACAGGGACATTCTATGGCTACACCTTC
CDR3aa: CASSFRLTGTFYGYTF

v_gene: TRBV30
abundance: -
d_gene: -
j_gene: TRBJ1-6
CDR3nt: TGTGCCTGGAGTGTAGGCAGGGGAGATTCACCCCTCCACTTT
CDR3aa: CAWSVGRGDSPLHF

v_gene: TRBV21-1
abundance: -
d_gene: -
j_gene: TRBJ1-5
CDR3nt: TGTGCCAGCAGCGTCCGGACAGGGGGCGCGGCTCAGCCCCAGCATTTT
CDR3aa: CASSVRTGGAAQPQHF

v_gene: TRBV24-1
abundance: -
d_gene: -
j_gene: TRBJ2-1
CDR3nt: TGTGCCACCAGTGATCCCCATGCGGGTTACAATGAGCAGTTCTTC
CDR3aa: CATSDPHAGYNEQFF

v_gene: TRBV18
abundance: -
d_gene: -
j_gene: TRBJ2-7
CDR3nt: TGTGCCAGCTCACCTAGCTCCTACGAGCAGTACTTC
CDR3aa: CASSPSSYEQYF

v_gene: TRBV4-2
abundance: -
d_gene: TRBD2
j_gene: TRBJ2-7
CDR3nt: TGTGCCAGCAGCCCTCAAAGCGGGGAAAACTCCTACGAGCAGTACTTC
CDR3aa: CASSPQSGENSYEQYF

v_gene: TRBV5-3
abundance: once
d_gene: -
j_gene: TRBJ2-1
CDR3nt: TGTGCCAGAAGCTTAGGCTGCGAAAGCGGAACCTACAATGAGCAGTTCTTC
CDR3aa: CARSLGCESGTYNEQFF

v_gene: TRBV5-4
abundance: -
d_gene: -
j_gene: TRBJ2-5
CDR3nt: TGTGCCAGCAGCTTGGGGGAGGGCAGGGGGACCCAGTACTTC
CDR3aa: CASSLGEGRGTQYF

v_gene: TRBV3-1/TRBV3-2
abundance: -
d_gene: -
j_gene: TRBJ1-1
CDR3nt: TGTGCCAGCAGCCAAGTTCGCGAGAGTGAAGCTTTCTTT
CDR3aa: CASSQVRESEAFF

v_gene: TRBV3-1/TRBV3-2
abundance: -
d_gene: -
j_gene: TRBJ1-5
CDR3nt: TGTGCCAGCAGCCAAGGTCTATCGGTTCAGCCCCAGCATTTT
CDR3aa: CASSQGLSVQPQHF

v_gene: TRBV5-1
abundance: -
d_gene: -
j_gene: TRBJ1-1
CDR3nt: TGCGCCAGCGGCAAGGGGCAGTTGAACACTGAAGCTTTCTTT
CDR3aa: CASGKGQLNTEAFF

v_gene: TRBV18
abundance: -
d_gene: -
j_gene: TRBJ2-7
CDR3nt: TGTGCCAGCTCACCCCTCCTGGGGGCGACAGGCCCCTACGAGCAGTACTTC
CDR3aa: CASSPLLGATGPYEQYF

v_gene: TRBV7-2
abundance: many
d_gene: -
j_gene: TRBJ2-6
CDR3nt: TGTGCCAGCAGCGGACAGACAGGACCCTCTGGGGCCAACGTCCTGACTTTC
CDR3aa: CASSGQTGPSGANVLTF

v_gene: TRBV30
abundance: -
d_gene: -
j_gene: TRBJ1-2
CDR3nt: TGTGCCTGGAGTGTACGAGGCCCGAGATTCTATGGCTACACCTTC
CDR3aa: CAWSVRGPRFYGYTF

v_gene: TRBV7-9
abundance: -
d_gene: TRBD1
j_gene: TRBJ2-4
CDR3nt: TGTGCCAGCAGCCCACCGAGACAGGGGGACAAAAACATTCAGTACTTC
CDR3aa: CASSPPRQGDKNIQYF

v_gene: TRBV15
abundance: -
d_gene: TRBD2
j_gene: TRBJ2-3
CDR3nt: TGTGCCACCAGCAGAGCCTGGGGGACTAGCGGCACAGATACGCAGTATTTT
CDR3aa: CATSRAWGTSGTDTQYF

v_gene: TRBV10-3
abundance: once
d_gene: -
j_gene: TRBJ2-2
CDR3nt: TGTGCCATCAGTGACCCAGGGAACACCGGGGAGCTGTTTTTT
CDR3aa: CAISDPGNTGELFF

v_gene: TRBV9
abundance: -
d_gene: -
j_gene: TRBJ1-1
CDR3nt: TGTGCCAGCGTTTCGTGGAGGTTGGAAACTGAAGCTTTCTTT
CDR3aa: CASVSWRLETEAFF

v_gene: TRBV21-1
abundance: -
d_gene: -
j_gene: TRBJ1-2
CDR3nt: TGTGCCAGCAGCCGACATACAGGGGTCCGATGTGGCTACACCTTC
CDR3aa: CASSRHTGVRCGYTF

v_gene: TRBV7-3
abundance: -
d_gene: TRBD1
j_gene: TRBJ2-3
CDR3nt: TGTGCCAGCAGCTTACAGTCAGGGGGCAGAGATACGCAGTATTTT
CDR3aa: CASSLQSGGRDTQYF

v_gene: TRBV15
abundance: -
d_gene: -
j_gene: TRBJ1-5
CDR3nt: TGTGCCACCAGCAGAGCCAAGCTCTGGGGACTCAATCAGCCCCAGCATTTT
CDR3aa: CATSRAKLWGLNQPQHF

v_gene: TRBV4-2
abundance: -
d_gene: -
j_gene: TRBJ1-5
CDR3nt: TGTGCCAGCAGCCAAGATCCGGGAGGGCGCCAGCCCCAGCATTTT
CDR3aa: CASSQDPGGRQPQHF

v_gene: TRBV7-2
abundance: -
d_gene: TRBD2
j_gene: TRBJ2-1
CDR3nt: TGTGCCAGCAGTAGACTAGCGGGAGTCTACAATGAGCAGTTCTTC
CDR3aa: CASSRLAGVYNEQFF

v_gene: TRBV5-1
abundance: -
d_gene: -
j_gene: TRBJ2-2
CDR3nt: TGCGCCAGCAGCTTGGGTCCCGAAACAACCGGGGAGCTGTTTTTT
CDR3aa: CASSLGPETTGELFF

v_gene: TRBV5-1
abundance: few
d_gene: TRBD1
j_gene: TRBJ2-4
CDR3nt: TGCGCCAGCAGCTTAACAGGGGGTGGGGACATTCAGTACTTC
CDR3aa: CASSLTGGGDIQYF

v_gene: TRBV6-2/TRBV6-3
abundance: -
d_gene: -
j_gene: TRBJ2-1
CDR3nt: TGTGCCAGCAGTTACTCTCAGGAAGGGGCTGGGGAGCAGTTCTTC
CDR3aa: CASSYSQEGAGEQFF

v_gene: TRBV19
abundance: -
d_gene: -
j_gene: TRBJ2-7
CDR3nt: TGTGCCAGTAGTATACGCCAGGGGAACGAGCAGTACTTC
CDR3aa: CASSIRQGNEQYF

v_gene: TRBV29-1
abundance: -
d_gene: TRBD1
j_gene: TRBJ1-2
CDR3nt: TGCAGCGTCTGGACAGGGGGTCCCAATGGCTACACCTTC
CDR3aa: CSVWTGGPNGYTF

v_gene: TRBV6-2/TRBV6-3
abundance: -
d_gene: TRBD1
j_gene: TRBJ1-2
CDR3nt: TGTGCCAGCAGTTGGACAGGGGTTTTTGACTATGGCTACACCTTC
CDR3aa: CASSWTGVFDYGYTF

v_gene: TRBV4-2
abundance: -
d_gene: -
j_gene: TRBJ2-7
CDR3nt: TGTGCCAGCAGCCCTATTGAGGGCTCCTACGAGCAGTACTTC
CDR3aa: CASSPIEGSYEQYF